This T cell receptor beta chain comes out of a study of T cell responses to AZD1222 COVID-19 vaccine. Measured with immunoSEQ multiplex PCR; TCRdb has only the in-frame clones, and not every one. The sample lists some 100,000 clones; around 90% were seen once. Sequences were derived from peripheral blood, sampled on day 0 of AZD1222 vaccination. This clonotype was obtained from an adult in good health.

For the CDR3, the DNA is TGTGCCACCAGTGATAGACAGGGGGCCAACGAGCAGTACTTC. Its translation is CATSDRQGANEQYF. The genes are TRBV24-1 and TRBJ2-7, with 10 bases identical to TRBD1. Looked up from germline, CDR1 is KGHDR and CDR2 is SFDVKD. There are 14 residues in the CDR3. The V and J ends lost 3 bases and 5 bases, in that order; junction bases with no gene match: 3.